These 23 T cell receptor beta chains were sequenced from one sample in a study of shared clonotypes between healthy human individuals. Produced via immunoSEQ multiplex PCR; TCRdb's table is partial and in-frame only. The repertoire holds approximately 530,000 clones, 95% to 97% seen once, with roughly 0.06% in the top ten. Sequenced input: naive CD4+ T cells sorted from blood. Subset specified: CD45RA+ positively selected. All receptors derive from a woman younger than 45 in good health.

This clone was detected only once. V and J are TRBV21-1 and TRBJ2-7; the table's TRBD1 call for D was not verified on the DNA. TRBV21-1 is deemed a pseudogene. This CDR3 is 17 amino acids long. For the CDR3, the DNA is TGTGCCAGCAGCAACGGCGCCAACAGGGGAGGTCCTTACGAGCAGTACTTC. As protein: CASSNGANRGGPYEQYF.

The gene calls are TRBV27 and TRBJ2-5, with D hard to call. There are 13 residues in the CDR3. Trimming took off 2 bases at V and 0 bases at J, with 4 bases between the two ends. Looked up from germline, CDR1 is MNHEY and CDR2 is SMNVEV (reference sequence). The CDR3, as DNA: TGTGCCAGCAGTTTAAATGACCAAGAGACCCAGTACTTC. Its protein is CASSLNDQETQYF.

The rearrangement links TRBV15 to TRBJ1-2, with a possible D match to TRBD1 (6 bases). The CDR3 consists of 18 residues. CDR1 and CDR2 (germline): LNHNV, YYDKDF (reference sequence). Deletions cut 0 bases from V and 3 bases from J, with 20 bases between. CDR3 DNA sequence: TGTGCCACCAGCAGAGATGTATATCGAGCAGGGGCCTACTATGGCTACACCTTC. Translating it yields CATSRDVYRAGAYYGYTF.

The CDR3 protein is CASRSPGGQSYSNQPQHF. Written as DNA, the CDR3 is TGTGCCAGCAGAAGCCCCGGTGGCCAAAGTTATAGCAATCAGCCCCAGCATTTT. The gene calls are TRBV28 and TRBJ1-5; D uncertain. From germline, CDR1 is MDHEN and CDR2 SYDVKM. V was cut by 6 bases and J by 0 bases, with 21 bases left in between. This CDR3 has 18 residues. The complete variable domain, with remaining parts taken from reference TRBV28 and TRBJ1-5, reads DVKVTQSSRYLVKRTGEKVFLECVQDMDHENMFWYRQDPGLGLRLIYFSYDVKMKEKGDIPEGYSVSREKKERFSLILESASTNQTSMYLCASRSPGGQSYSNQPQHFGDGTRLSIL.

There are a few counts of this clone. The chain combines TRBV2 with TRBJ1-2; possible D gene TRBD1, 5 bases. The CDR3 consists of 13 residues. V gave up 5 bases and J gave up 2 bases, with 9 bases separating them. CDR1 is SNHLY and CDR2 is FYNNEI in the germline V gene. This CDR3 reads CASSMTANYGYTF. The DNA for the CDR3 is TGTGCCAGCAGTATGACAGCGAACTATGGCTACACCTTC.

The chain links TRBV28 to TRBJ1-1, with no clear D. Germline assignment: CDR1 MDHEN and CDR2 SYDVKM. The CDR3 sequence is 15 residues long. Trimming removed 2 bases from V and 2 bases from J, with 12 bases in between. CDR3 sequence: CASSLLSSGNTEAFF. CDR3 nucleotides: TGTGCCAGCAGTTTACTCTCGTCGGGCAACACTGAAGCTTTCTTT.

The CDR3: CASSLTRGTEAFF. The CDR3 DNA sequence: TGTGCCAGCAGCTTAACCAGGGGCACTGAAGCTTTCTTT. This rearrangement joins TRBV14 to TRBJ1-1; D might be TRBD1 (6 bases). The CDR3 loop spans 13 amino acids. V lost 5 bases and J 4 bases, leaving 11 bases between the germline ends. Germline V gene lookup returns CDR1 SGHDN and CDR2 FVKESK. The complete variable domain, with remaining parts taken from reference TRBV14 and TRBJ1-1, reads EAGVTQFPSHSVIEKGQTVTLRCDPISGHDNLYWYRRVMGKEIKFLLHFVKESKQDESGMPNNRFLAERTGGTYSTLKVQPAELEDSGVYFCASSLTRGTEAFFGQGTRLTVV.

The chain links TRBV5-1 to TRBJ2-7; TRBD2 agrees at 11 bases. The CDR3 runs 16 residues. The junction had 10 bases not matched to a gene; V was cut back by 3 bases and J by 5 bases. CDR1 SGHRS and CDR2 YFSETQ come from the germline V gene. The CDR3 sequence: CASSWGLAAPRDEQYF. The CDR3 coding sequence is TGCGCCAGCAGCTGGGGACTAGCGGCCCCTCGGGACGAGCAGTACTTC.

The CDR3 DNA is TGTGCCAGTAGTAGGGCAGGGAGCTCCTACGAGCAGTACTTC. Translated: CASSRAGSSYEQYF. This rearrangement joins TRBV19 to TRBJ2-7; D may match TRBD1 or TRBD2 (5 bases each). Deletions cut 4 bases from V and 0 bases from J, with 10 bases between. The CDR3 contains 14 residues. CDR1 is LNHDA and CDR2 is SQIVND in the germline V gene (reference sequence).

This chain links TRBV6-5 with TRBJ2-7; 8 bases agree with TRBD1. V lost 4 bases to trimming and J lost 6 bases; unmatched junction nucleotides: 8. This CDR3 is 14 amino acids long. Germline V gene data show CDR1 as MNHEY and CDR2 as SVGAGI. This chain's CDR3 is CASSSADRAREQYF. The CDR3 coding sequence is TGTGCCAGCAGTTCCGCGGACAGGGCCCGCGAGCAGTACTTC.

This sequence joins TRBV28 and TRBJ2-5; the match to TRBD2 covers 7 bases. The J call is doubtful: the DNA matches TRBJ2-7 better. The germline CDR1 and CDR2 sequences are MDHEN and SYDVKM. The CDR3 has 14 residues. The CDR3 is CATAGGEGIYEQYF. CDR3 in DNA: TGTGCCACCGCAGGCGGGGAGGGAATTTACGAGCAGTACTTC.

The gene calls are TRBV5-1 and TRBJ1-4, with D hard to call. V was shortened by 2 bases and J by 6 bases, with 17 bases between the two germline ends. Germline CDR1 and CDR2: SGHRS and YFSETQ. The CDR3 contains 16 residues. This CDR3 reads CASSFTPGSTDEKLFF. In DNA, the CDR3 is TGCGCCAGCAGCTTTACCCCAGGCTCTACTGATGAAAAACTGTTTTTT. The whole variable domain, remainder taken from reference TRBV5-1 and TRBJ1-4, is KAGVTQTPRYLIKTRGQQVTLSCSPISGHRSVSWYQQTPGQGLQFLFEYFSETQRNKGNFPGRFSGRQFSNSRSEMNVSTLELGDSALYLCASSFTPGSTDEKLFFGSGTQLSVL.

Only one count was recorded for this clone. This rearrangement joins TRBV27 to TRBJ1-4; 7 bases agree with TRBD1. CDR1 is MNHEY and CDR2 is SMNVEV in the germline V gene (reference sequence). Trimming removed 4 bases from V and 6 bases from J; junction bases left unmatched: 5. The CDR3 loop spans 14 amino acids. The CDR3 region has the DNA TGTGCCAGCAGTTCCGGGACAGACTATGAAAAACTGTTTTTT. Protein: CASSSGTDYEKLFF.

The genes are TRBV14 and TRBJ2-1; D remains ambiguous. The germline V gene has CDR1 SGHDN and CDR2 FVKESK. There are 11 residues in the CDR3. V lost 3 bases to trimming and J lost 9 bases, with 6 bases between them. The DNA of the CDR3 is TGTGCCAGCAGCCAGGGCGGTGAGCAGTTCTTC. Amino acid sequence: CASSQGGEQFF.

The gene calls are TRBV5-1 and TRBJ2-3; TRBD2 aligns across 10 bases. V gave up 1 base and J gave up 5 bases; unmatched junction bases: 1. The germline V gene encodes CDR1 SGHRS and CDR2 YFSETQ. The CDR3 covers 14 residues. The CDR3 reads CASSLLAGEDTQYF. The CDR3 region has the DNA TGCGCCAGCAGCTTGCTAGCGGGAGAAGATACGCAGTATTTT. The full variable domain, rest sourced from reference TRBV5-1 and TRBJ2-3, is KAGVTQTPRYLIKTRGQQVTLSCSPISGHRSVSWYQQTPGQGLQFLFEYFSETQRNKGNFPGRFSGRQFSNSRSEMNVSTLELGDSALYLCASSLLAGEDTQYFGPGTRLTVL.

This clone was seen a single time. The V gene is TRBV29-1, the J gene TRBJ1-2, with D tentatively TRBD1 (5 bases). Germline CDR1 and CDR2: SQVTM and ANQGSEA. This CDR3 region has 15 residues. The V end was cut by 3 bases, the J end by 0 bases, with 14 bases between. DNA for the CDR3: TGCAGCGTTGAGGTTTCAGGGCGGACTAACTATGGCTACACCTTC. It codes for CSVEVSGRTNYGYTF.

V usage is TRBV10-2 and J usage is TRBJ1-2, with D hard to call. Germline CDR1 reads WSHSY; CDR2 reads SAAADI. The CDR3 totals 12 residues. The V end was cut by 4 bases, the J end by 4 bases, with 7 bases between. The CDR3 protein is CASSGQSYGYTF. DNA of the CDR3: TGCGCCAGCAGTGGTCAGTCCTATGGCTACACCTTC.

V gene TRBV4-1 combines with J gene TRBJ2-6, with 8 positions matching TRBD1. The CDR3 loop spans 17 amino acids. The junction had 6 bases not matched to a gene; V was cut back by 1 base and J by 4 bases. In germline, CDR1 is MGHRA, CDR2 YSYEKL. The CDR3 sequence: CASSQAWTGSGANVLTF. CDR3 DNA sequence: TGCGCCAGCAGCCAAGCTTGGACAGGGTCCGGGGCCAACGTCCTGACTTTC.

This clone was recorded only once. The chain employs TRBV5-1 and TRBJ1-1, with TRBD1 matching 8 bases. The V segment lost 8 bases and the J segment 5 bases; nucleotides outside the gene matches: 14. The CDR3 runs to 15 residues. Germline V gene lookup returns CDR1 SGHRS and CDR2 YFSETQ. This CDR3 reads CASTHTTGVDTEAFF. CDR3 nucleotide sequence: TGCGCCAGTACCCACACGACAGGGGTGGATACTGAAGCTTTCTTT.

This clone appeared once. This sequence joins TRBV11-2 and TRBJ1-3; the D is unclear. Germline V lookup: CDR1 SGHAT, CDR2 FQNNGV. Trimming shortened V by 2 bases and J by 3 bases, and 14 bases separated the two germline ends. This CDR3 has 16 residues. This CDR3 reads CASSLNRPGVGNTIYF. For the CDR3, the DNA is TGTGCCAGCAGCTTAAACCGGCCCGGGGTTGGAAACACCATATATTTT.

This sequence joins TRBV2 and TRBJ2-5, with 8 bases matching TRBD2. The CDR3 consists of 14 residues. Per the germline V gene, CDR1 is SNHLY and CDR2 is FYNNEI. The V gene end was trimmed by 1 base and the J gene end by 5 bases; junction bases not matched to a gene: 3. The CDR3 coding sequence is TGTGCCAGCAGTGAAGAATCGGGGGGGGAGACCCAGTACTTC. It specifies CASSEESGGETQYF.

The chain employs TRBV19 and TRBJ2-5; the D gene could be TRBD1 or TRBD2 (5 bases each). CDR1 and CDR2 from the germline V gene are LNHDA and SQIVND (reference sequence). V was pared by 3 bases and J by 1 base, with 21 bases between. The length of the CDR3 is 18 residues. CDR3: CASSIAPLGVRSQETQYF. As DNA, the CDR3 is TGTGCCAGTAGTATCGCCCCTTTGGGGGTAAGGTCCCAAGAGACCCAGTACTTC.

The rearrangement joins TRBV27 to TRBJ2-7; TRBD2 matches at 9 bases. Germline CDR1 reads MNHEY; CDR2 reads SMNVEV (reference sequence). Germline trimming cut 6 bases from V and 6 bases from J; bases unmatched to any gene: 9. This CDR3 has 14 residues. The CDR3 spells CASSLIAGVTEQYF. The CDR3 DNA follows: TGTGCCAGCAGCCTTATAGCGGGAGTAACCGAGCAGTACTTC.